This TCR beta chain was recorded in a study of T cell changes during pregnancy in multiple sclerosis. This table comes from immunoSEQ multiplex PCR, and its TCRdb copy is limited to in-frame clones, with some not included. This sample has 30,000 or so clones, with approximately 89% found just once. The ends lost 5 bases at V and 3 bases at J; junction bases unmatched: 5. This CDR3 region has 14 residues. In germline, CDR1 is SGHDT, CDR2 YYEEEE. The receptor's source is a female donor with multiple sclerosis, enrolled in a pregnancy study. Sequencing was performed on CD8+ T cells from peripheral blood mononuclear cells, taken in the first trimester of pregnancy. The chain is built from TRBV5-6 and TRBJ1-2, with TRBD1 identical over 9 bases. Here the CDR3 reads CASRYGTGHYGYTF. In DNA, the CDR3 is TGTGCCAGCAGATACGGGACAGGGCACTATGGCTACACCTTC.